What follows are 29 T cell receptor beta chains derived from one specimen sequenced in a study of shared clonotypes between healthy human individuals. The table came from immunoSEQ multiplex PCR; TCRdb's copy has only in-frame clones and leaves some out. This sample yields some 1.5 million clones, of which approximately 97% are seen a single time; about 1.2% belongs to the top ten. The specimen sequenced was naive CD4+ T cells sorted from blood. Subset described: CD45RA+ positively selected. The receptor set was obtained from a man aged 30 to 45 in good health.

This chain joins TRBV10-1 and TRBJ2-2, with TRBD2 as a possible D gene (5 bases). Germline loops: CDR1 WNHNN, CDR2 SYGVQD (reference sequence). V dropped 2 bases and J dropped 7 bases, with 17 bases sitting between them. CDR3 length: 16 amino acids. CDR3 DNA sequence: TGCGCCAGCAGTGAGCTGGGGAAGGTCCGGGGCGGGGAGCTGTTTTTT. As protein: CASSELGKVRGGELFF.

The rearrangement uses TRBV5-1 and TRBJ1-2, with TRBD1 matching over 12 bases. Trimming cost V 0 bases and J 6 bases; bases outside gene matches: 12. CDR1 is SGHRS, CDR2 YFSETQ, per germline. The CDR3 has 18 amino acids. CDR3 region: CASSLEGTGGEGKNGYTF. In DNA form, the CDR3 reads TGCGCCAGCAGCTTGGAAGGGACAGGGGGCGAGGGAAAAAATGGCTACACCTTC.

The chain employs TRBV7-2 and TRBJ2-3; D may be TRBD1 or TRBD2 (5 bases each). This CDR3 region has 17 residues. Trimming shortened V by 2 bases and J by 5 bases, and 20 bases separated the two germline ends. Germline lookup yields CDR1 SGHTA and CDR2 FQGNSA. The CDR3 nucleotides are TGTGCCAGCAGCTTAATCGGGCAGCGGTGGGGGAAAGATACGCAGTATTTT. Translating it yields CASSLIGQRWGKDTQYF.

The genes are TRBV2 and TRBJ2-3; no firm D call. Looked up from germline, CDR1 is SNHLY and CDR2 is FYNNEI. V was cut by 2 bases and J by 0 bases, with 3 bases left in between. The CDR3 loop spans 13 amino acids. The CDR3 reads CASSETSTDTQYF. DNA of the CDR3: TGTGCCAGCAGTGAAACAAGCACAGATACGCAGTATTTT.

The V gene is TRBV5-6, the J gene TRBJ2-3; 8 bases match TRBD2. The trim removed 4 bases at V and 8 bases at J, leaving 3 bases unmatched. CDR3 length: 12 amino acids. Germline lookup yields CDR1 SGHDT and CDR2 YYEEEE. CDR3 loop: CASSERELTQYF. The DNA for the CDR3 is TGTGCCAGCAGCGAGCGGGAGCTTACGCAGTATTTT.

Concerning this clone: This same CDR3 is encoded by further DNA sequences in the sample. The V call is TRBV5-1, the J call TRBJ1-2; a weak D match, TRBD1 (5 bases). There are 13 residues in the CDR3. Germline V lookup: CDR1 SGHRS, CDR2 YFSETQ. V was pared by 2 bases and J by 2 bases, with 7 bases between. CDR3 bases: TGCGCCAGCAGCTTTGACAGCAACTATGGCTACACCTTC. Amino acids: CASSFDSNYGYTF.

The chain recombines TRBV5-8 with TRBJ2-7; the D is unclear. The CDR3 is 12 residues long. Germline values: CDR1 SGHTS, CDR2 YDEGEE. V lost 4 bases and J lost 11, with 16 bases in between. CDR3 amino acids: CASSTPNGIEYF. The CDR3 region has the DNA TGTGCCAGCAGCACCCCAAACGGAATTGAGTACTTC.

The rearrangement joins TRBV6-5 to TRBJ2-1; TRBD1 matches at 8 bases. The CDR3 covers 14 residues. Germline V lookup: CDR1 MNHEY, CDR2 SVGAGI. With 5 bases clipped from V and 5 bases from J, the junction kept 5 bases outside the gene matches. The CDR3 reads CASSQGARNNEQFF. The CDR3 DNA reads TGTGCCAGCAGTCAGGGGGCGCGCAACAATGAGCAGTTCTTC.

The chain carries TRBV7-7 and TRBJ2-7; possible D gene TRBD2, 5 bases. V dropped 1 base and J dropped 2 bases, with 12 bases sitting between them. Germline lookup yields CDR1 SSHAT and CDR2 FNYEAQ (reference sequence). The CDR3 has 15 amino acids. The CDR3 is CASSLGPDSTYEQYF. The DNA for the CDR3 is TGTGCCAGCAGCTTAGGCCCGGACTCGACCTACGAGCAGTACTTC.

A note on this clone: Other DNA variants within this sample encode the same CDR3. The CDR3 nucleotides are TGTGCCAGCAGCTTATTAGCCGGGACGAACACCGGGGAGCTGTTTTTT. Translation gives CASSLLAGTNTGELFF. This chain links TRBV7-3 with TRBJ2-2, with D maybe TRBD2 (5 bases). The ends were cut back, 2 bases at V and 0 bases at J, with 10 bases in the middle. The CDR3 has 16 amino acids. CDR1 is SGHTA, CDR2 FQGTGA, per germline. The full variable domain, with the rest looked up from reference TRBV7-3 and TRBJ2-2, is GAGVSQTPSNKVTEKGKYVELRCDPISGHTALYWYRQSLGQGPEFLIYFQGTGAADDSGLPNDRFFAVRPEGSVSTLKIQRTERGDSAVYLCASSLLAGTNTGELFFGEGSRLTVL.

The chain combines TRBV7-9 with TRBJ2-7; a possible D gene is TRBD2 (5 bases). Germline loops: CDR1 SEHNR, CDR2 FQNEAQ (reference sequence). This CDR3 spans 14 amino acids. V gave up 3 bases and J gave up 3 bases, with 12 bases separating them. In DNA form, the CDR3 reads TGTGCCAGCAGCTTTTCTAGCCCCTACTACGAGCAGTACTTC. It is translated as CASSFSSPYYEQYF.

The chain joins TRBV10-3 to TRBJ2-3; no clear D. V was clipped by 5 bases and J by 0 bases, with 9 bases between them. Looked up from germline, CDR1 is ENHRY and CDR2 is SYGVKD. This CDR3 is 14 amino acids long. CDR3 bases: TGTGCCATCAGTCTAGACACGAGCACAGATACGCAGTATTTT. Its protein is CAISLDTSTDTQYF.

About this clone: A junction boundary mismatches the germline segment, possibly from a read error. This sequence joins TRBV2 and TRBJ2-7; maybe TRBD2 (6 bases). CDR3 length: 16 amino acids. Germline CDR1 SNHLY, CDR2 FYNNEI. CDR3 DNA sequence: TGTGCCAGCACTGAAGAGGGACTTATTTTGGGGTACGAGCAGTACTTC. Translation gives CASTEEGLILGYEQYF.

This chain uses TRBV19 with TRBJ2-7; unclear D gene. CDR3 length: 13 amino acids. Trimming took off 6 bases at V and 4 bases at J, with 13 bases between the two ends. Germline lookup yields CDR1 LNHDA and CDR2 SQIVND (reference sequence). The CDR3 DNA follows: TGTGCCAGTAGGTCTGGGAAGGAATACGAGCAGTACTTC. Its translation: CASRSGKEYEQYF.

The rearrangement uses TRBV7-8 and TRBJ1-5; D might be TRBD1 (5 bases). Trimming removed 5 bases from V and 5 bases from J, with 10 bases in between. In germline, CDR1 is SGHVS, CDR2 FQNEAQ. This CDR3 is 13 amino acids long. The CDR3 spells CASSPGHHQPQHF. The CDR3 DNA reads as TGTGCCAGCAGCCCCGGACACCATCAGCCCCAGCATTTT.

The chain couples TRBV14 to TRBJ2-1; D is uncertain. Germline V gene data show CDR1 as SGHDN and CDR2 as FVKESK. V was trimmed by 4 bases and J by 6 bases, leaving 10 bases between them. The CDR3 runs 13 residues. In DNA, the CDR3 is TGTGCCAGCAGCCTTGATACCCGCAATGAGCAGTTCTTC. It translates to CASSLDTRNEQFF.

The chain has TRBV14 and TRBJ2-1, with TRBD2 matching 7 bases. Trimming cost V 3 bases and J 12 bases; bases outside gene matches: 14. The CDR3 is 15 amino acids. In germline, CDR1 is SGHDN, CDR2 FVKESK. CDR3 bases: TGTGCCAGCAGCCAGAGCGGGATGGTCACACCCCGGCAGTTCTTC. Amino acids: CASSQSGMVTPRQFF.

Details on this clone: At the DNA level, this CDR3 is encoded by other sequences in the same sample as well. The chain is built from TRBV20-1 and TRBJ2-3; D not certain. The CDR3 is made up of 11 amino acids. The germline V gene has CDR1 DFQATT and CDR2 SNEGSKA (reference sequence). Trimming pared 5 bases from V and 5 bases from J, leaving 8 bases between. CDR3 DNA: TGCAGTGCTCGCCCCGGAGATACGCAGTATTTT. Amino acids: CSARPGDTQYF.

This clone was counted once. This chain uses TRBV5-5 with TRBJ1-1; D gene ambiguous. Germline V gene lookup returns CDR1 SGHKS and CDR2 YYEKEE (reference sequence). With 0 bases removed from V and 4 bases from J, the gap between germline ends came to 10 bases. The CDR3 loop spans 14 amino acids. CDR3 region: CASSLDSRGTEAFF. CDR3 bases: TGTGCCAGCAGCTTGGACAGCCGAGGCACTGAAGCTTTCTTT.

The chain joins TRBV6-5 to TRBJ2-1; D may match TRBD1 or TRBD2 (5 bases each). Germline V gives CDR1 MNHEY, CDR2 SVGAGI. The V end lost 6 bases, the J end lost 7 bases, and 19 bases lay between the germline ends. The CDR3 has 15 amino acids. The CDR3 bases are TGTGCCAGCAGCGACCCGGGGTCAGGGCGGAATGAGCAGTTCTTC. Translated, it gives CASSDPGSGRNEQFF.

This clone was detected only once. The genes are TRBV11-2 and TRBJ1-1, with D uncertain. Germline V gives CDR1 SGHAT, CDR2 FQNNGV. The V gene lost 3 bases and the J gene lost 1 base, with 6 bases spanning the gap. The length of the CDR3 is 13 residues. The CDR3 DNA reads TGTGCCAGCAGCTTGCCGCAGAACACTGAAGCTTTCTTT. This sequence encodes CASSLPQNTEAFF.

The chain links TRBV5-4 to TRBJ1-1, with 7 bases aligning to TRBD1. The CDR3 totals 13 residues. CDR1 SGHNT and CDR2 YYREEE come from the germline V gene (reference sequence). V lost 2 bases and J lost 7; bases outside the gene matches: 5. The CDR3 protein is CASSFGQVHEAFF. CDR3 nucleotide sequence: TGTGCCAGCAGCTTCGGACAGGTCCATGAAGCTTTCTTT. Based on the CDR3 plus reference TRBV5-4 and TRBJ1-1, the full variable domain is ETGVTQSPTHLIKTRGQQVTLRCSSQSGHNTVSWYQQALGQGPQFIFQYYREEENGRGNFPPRFSGLQFPNYSSELNVNALELDDSALYLCASSFGQVHEAFFGQGTRLTVV.

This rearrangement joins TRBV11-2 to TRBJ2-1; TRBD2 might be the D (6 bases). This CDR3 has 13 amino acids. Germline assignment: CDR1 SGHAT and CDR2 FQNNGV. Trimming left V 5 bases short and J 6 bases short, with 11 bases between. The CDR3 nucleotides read TGTGCCAGCAGCCGTACGGGGGTCAATGAGCAGTTCTTC. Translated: CASSRTGVNEQFF.

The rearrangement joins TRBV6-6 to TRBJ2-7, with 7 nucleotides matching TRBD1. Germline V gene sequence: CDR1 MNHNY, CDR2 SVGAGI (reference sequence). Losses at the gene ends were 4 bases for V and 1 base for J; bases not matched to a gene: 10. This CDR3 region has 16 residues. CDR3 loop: CASSFSGTDNSYEQYF. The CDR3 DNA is TGTGCCAGCAGTTTCTCCGGGACAGACAATTCCTACGAGCAGTACTTC.

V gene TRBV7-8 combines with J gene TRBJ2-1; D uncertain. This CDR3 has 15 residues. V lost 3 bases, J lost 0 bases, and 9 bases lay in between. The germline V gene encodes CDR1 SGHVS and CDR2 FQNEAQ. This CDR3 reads CASSLRKGSYNEQFF. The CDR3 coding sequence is TGTGCCAGCAGCTTGCGCAAGGGCTCCTACAATGAGCAGTTCTTC.

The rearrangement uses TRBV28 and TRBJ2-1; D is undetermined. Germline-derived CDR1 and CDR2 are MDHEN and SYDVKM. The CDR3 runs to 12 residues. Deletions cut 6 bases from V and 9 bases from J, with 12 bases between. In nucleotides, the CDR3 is TGTGCCAGCAGCTCCTCGATGGGTGAGCAGTTCTTC. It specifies CASSSSMGEQFF. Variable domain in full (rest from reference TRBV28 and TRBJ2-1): DVKVTQSSRYLVKRTGEKVFLECVQDMDHENMFWYRQDPGLGLRLIYFSYDVKMKEKGDIPEGYSVSREKKERFSLILESASTNQTSMYLCASSSSMGEQFFGPGTRLTVL.

DNA for the CDR3: TGTGCCAGTAACGGCGTATCCTCTAGCAATCAGCCCCAGCATTTT. Protein sequence: CASNGVSSSNQPQHF. The chain employs TRBV19 and TRBJ1-5; the D is unclear. The CDR3 length is 15 residues. Germline V gives CDR1 LNHDA, CDR2 SQIVND (reference sequence). V was trimmed by 7 bases and J by 0 bases, leaving 13 bases between them.

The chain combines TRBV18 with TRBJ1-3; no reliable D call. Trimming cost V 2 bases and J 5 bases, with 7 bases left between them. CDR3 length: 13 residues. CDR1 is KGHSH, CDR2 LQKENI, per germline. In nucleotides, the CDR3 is TGTGCCAGCTCACCAGAGGGCCGAAACACCATATATTTT. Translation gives CASSPEGRNTIYF.

The DNA of the CDR3 is TGCGCCAGCAGCGGCAGGGATGGCAATGAGCAGTTCTTC. Encoded protein: CASSGRDGNEQFF. J is TRBJ2-1 and V is TRBV10-1; tentatively, D is TRBD1 (5 bases). Trimming took 6 bases from V and 6 from J, leaving 12 bases between them. CDR1 WNHNN and CDR2 SYGVQD come from the germline V gene (reference sequence). CDR3 length equals 13 residues.